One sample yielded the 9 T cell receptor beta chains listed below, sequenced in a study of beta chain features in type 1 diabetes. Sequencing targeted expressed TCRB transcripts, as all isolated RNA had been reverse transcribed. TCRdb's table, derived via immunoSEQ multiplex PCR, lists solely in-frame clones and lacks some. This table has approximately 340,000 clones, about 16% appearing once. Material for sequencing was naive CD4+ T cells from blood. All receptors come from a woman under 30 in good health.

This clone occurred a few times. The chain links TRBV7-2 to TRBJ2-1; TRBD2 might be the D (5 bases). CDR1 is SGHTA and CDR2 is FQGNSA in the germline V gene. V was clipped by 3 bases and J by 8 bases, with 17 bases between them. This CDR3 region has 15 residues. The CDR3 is CASSLDVSGRDEQFF. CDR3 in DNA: TGTGCCAGCAGCTTGGACGTCAGCGGACGAGATGAGCAGTTCTTC.

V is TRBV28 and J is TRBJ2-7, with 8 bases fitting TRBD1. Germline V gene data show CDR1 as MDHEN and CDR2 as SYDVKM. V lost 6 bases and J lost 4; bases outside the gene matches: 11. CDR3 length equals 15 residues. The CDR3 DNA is TGTGCCAGCAGGGGTCGGACAGGGACGGTGTACGAGCAGTACTTC. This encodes CASRGRTGTVYEQYF.

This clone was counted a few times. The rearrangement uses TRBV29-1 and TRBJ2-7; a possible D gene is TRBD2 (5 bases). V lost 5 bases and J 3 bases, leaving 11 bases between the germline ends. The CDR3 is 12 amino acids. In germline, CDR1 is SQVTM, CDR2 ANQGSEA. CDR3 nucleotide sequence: TGCAGCGTTCTGGAGGACCACTACGAGCAGTACTTC. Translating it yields CSVLEDHYEQYF.

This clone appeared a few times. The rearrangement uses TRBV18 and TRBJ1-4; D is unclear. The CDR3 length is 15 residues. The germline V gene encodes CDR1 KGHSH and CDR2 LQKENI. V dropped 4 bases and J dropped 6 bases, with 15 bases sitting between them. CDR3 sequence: CASSRRGESHEKLFF. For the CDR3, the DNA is TGTGCCAGCTCACGACGCGGCGAATCTCATGAAAAACTGTTTTTT.

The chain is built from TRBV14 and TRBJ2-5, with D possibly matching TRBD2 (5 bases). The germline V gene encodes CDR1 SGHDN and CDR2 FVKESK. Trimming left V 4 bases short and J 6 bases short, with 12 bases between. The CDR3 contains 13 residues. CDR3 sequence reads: CASSPPGMQTQYF. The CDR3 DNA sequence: TGTGCCAGCAGCCCCCCGGGGATGCAGACCCAGTACTTC.

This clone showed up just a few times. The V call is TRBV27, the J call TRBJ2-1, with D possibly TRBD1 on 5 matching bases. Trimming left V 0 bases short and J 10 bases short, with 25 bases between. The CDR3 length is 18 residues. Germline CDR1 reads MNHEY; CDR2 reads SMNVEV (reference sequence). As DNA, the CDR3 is TGTGCCAGCAGTTTATCACTAAGTTCAGGGTTACTAAGCCGAGAGCAGTTCTTC. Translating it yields CASSLSLSSGLLSREQFF.

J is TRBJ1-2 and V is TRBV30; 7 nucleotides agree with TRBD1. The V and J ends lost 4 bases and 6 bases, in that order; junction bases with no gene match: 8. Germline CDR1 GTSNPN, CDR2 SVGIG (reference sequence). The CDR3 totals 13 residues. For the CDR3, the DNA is TGTGCCTGGACCACCCTACAGGGGAATGGCTACACCTTC. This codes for CAWTTLQGNGYTF.

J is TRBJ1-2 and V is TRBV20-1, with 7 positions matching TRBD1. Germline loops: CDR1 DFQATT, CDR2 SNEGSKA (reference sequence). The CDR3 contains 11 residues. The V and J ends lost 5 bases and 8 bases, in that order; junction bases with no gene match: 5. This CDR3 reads CSAPGQKGYTF. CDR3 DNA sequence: TGCAGTGCTCCGGGACAGAAGGGCTACACCTTC.

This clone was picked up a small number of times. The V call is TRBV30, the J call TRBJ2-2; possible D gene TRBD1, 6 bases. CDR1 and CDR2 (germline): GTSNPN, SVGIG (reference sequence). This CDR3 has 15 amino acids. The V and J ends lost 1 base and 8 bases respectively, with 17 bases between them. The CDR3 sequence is CAWSASPQGSGELFF. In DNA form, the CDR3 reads TGTGCCTGGAGTGCCTCCCCACAGGGATCTGGGGAGCTGTTTTTT.